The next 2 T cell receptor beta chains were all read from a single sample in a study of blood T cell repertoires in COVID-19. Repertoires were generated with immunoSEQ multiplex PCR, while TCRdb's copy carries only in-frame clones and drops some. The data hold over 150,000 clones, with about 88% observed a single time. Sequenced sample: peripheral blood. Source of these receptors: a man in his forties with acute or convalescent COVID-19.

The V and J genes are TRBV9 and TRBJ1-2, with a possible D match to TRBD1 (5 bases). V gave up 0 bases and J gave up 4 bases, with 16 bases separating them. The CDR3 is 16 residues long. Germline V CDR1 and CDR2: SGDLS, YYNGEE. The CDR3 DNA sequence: TGTGCCAGCAGCGTAGCGGGAGACAGTCGCGGCTATGGCTACACCTTC. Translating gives CASSVAGDSRGYGYTF.

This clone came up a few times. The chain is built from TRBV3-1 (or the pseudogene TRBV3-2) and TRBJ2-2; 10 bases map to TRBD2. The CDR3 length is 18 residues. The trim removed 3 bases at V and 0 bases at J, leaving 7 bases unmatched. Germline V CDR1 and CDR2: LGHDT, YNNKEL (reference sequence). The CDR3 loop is CASSHRLAGAANTGELFF. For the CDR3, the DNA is TGTGCCAGCAGCCACCGTCTAGCGGGGGCCGCGAACACCGGGGAGCTGTTTTTT.